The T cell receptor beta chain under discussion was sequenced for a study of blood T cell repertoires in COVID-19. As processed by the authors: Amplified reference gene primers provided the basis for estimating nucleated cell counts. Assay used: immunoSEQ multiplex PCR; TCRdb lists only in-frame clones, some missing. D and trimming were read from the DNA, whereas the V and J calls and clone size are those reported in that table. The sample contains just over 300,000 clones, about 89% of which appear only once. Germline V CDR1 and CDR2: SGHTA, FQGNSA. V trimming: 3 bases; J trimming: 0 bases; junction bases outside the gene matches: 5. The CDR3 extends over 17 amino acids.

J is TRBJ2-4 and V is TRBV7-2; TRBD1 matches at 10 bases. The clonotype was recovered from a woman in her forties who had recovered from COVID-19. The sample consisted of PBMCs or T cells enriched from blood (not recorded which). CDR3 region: CASSFDRGRGAKNIQYF. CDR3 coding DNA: TGTGCCAGCAGCTTCGACAGGGGGCGAGGAGCCAAAAACATTCAGTACTTC. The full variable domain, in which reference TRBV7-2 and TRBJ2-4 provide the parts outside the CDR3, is GAGVSQSPSNKVTEKGKDVELRCDPISGHTALYWYRQSLGQGLEFLIYFQGNSAPDKSGLPSDRFSAERTGGSVSTLTIQRTQQEDSAVYLCASSFDRGRGAKNIQYFGAGTRLSVL.